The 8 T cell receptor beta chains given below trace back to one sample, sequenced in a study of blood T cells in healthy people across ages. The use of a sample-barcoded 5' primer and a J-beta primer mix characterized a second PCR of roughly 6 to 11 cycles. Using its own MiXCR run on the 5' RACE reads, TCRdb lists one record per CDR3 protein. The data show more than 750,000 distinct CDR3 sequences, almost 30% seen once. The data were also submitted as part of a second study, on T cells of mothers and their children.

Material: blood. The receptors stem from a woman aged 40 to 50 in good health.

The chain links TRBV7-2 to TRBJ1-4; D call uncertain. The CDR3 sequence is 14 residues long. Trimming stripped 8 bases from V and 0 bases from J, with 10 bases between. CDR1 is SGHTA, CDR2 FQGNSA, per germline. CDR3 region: CASRGFATNEKLFF. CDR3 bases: TGTGCCAGCCGAGGCTTTGCAACTAATGAAAAACTGTTTTTT.

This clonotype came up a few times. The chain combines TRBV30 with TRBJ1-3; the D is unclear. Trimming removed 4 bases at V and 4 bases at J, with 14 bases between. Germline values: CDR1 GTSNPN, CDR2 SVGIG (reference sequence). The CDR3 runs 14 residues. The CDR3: CAWNVLGSGNTIYF. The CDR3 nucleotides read TGTGCCTGGAATGTTTTGGGGTCCGGAAACACCATATATTTT. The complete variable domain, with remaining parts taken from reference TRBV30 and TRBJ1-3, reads SQTIHQWPATLVQPVGSPLSLECTVEGTSNPNLYWYRQAAGRGLQLLFYSVGIGQISSEVPQNLSASRPQDRQFILSSKKLLLSDSGFYLCAWNVLGSGNTIYFGEGSWLTVV.

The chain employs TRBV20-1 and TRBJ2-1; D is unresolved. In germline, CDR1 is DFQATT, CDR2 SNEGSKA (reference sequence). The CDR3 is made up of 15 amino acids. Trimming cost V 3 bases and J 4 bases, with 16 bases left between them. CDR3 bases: TGCAGTGCTAGTGACCCCCGGGTGGGATACAATGAGCAGTTCTTC. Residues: CSASDPRVGYNEQFF.

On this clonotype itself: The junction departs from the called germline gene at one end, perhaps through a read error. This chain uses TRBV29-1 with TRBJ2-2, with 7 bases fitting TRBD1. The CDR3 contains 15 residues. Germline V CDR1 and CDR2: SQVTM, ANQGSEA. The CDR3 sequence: CSVEDPDRATGERFF. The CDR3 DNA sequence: TGCAGCGTTGAAGATCCCGACAGGGCCACCGGGGAGCGGTTTTTT.

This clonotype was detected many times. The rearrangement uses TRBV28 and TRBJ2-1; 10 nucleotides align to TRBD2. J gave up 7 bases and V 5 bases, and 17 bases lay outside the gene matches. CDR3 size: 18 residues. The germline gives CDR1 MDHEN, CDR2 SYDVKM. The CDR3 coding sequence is TGTGCCAGCAGTCTCTCGGGACACATGGTAGCGGGGGGTAATGAGCAGTTCTTC. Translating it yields CASSLSGHMVAGGNEQFF.

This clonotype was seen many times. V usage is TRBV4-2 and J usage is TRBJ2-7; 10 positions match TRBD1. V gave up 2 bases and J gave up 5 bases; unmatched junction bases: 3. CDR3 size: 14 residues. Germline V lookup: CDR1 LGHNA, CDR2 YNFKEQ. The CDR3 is CASSQIGTGDEQYF. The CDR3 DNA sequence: TGTGCCAGCAGCCAAATCGGGACAGGGGACGAGCAGTACTTC.

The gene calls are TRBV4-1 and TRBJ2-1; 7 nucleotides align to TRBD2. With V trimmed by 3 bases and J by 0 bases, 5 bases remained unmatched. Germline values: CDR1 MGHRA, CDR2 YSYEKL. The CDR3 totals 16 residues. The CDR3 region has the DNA TGCGCCAGCAGCCACTTTAGCGGGCGCTCCTACAATGAGCAGTTCTTC. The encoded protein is CASSHFSGRSYNEQFF.

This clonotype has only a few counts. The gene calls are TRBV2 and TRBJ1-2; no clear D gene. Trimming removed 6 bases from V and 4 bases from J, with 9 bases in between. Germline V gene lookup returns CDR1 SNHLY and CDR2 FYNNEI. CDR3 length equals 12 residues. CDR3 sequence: CASRSTFYGYTF. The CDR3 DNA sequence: TGTGCCAGCAGGTCAACCTTCTATGGCTACACCTTC.